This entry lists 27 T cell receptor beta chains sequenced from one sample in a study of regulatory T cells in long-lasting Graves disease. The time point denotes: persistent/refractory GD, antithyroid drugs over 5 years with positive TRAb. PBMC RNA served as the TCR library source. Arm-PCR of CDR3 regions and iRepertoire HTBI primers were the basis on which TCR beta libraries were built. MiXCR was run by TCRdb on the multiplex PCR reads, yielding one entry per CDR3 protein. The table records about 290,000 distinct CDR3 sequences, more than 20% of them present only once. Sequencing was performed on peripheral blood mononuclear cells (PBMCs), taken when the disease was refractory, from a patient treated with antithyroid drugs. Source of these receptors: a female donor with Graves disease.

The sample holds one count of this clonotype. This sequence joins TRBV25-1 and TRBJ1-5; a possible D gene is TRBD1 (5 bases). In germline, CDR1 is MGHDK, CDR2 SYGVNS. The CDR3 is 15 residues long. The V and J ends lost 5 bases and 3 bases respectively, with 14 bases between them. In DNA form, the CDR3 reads TGTGCCAGCAGTCTATTAGGACAAGCCAATCAGCCCCAGCATTTT. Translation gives CASSLLGQANQPQHF.

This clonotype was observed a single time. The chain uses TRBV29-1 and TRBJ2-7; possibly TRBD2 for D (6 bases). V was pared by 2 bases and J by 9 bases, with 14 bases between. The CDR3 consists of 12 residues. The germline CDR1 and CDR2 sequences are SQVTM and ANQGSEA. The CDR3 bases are TGCAGCGTTGAAACCGGCTTCGGGGGGCAGTACTTC. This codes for CSVETGFGGQYF.

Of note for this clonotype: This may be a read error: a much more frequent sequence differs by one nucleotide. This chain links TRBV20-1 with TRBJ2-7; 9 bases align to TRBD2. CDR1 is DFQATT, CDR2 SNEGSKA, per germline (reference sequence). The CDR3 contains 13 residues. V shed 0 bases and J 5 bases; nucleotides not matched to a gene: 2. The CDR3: CSARDGTSNEQYF. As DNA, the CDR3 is TGCAGTGCTAGAGATGGGACTAGCAACGAGCAGTACTTC.

The CDR3 region has the DNA TGTGCCTGGAGTGTCCCGACAGGGTGGTATAATTCACCCCTCCACTTT. This translates into CAWSVPTGWYNSPLHF. V gene TRBV30 combines with J gene TRBJ1-6, with 7 bases fitting TRBD1. The CDR3 totals 16 residues. V lost 0 bases to trimming and J lost 4 bases; unmatched junction nucleotides: 6. The germline V gene has CDR1 GTSNPN and CDR2 SVGIG (reference sequence). Based on the CDR3 plus reference TRBV30 and TRBJ1-6, the full variable domain is SQTIHQWPATLVQPVGSPLSLECTVEGTSNPNLYWYRQAAGRGLQLLFYSVGIGQISSEVPQNLSASRPQDRQFILSSKKLLLSDSGFYLCAWSVPTGWYNSPLHFGNGTRLTVT.

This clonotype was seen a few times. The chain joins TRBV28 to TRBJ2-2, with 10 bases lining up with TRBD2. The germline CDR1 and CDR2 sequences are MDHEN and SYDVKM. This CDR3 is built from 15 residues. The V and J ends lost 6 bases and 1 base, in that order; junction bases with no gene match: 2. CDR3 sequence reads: CASSPSGGNTGELFF. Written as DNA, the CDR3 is TGTGCCAGCAGCCCTAGCGGGGGGAACACCGGGGAGCTGTTTTTT.

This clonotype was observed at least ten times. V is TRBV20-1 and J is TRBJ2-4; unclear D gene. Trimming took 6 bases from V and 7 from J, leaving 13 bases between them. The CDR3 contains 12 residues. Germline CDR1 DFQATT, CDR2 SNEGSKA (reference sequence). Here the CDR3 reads CSASGVWNIQYF. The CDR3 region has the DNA TGCAGTGCCTCCGGAGTCTGGAACATTCAGTACTTC.

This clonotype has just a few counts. The CDR3 DNA follows: TGTGCCAGCAGTTACCAGACAGGGGATCAGCCCCAGCATTTT. Amino acid sequence: CASSYQTGDQPQHF. This sequence joins TRBV6-5 and TRBJ1-5; TRBD1 aligns across 8 bases. The junction had 2 bases not matched to a gene; V was cut back by 2 bases and J by 5 bases. This CDR3 spans 14 amino acids. The germline V gene has CDR1 MNHEY and CDR2 SVGAGI.

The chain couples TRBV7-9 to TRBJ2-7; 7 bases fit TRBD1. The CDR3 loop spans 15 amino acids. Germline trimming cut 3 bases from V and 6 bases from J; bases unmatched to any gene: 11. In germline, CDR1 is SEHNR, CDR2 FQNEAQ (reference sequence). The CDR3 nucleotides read TGTGCCAGCAGCTTTGAAGGGACAGTCGGTCTCGAGCAGTACTTC. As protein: CASSFEGTVGLEQYF.

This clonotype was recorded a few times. CDR3 amino acids: CASRRLAGGSDTQYF. CDR3 DNA: TGTGCCAGCAGGAGACTAGCGGGAGGGTCAGATACGCAGTATTTT. V gene TRBV28 combines with J gene TRBJ2-3, with 14 bases identical to TRBD2. The germline V gene has CDR1 MDHEN and CDR2 SYDVKM. Unmatched junction bases numbered 3, after V lost 6 bases and J lost 4 bases. The CDR3 is 15 residues long.

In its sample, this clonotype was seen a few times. The CDR3 protein is CASSLDRELSYEQYF. CDR3 sequence (DNA): TGTGCCAGCAGCTTAGACAGGGAACTCTCCTACGAGCAGTACTTC. The chain uses TRBV7-9 and TRBJ2-7, with D perhaps matching TRBD1 (6 bases). CDR3 length equals 15 residues. Per the germline V gene, CDR1 is SEHNR and CDR2 is FQNEAQ (reference sequence). The V end lost 1 base, the J end lost 0 bases, and 10 bases lay between the germline ends.

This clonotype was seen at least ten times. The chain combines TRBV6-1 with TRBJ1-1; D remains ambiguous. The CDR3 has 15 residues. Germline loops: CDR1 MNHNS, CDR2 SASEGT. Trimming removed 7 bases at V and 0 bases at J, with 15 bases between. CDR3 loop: CASNQVGGMNTEAFF. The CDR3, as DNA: TGTGCCAGCAATCAAGTAGGCGGCATGAACACTGAAGCTTTCTTT.

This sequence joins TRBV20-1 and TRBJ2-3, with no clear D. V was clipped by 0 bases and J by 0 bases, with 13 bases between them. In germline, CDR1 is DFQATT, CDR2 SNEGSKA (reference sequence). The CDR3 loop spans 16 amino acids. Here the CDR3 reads CSARDLLGLSTDTQYF. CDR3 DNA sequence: TGCAGTGCTAGAGACCTTCTAGGCCTTAGCACAGATACGCAGTATTTT.

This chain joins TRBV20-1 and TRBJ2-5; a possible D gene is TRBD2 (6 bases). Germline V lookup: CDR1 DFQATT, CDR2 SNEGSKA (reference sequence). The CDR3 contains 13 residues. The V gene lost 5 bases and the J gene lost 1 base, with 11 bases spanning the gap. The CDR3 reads CSAGRDFQETQYF. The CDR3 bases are TGCAGTGCTGGCCGGGACTTCCAAGAGACCCAGTACTTC.

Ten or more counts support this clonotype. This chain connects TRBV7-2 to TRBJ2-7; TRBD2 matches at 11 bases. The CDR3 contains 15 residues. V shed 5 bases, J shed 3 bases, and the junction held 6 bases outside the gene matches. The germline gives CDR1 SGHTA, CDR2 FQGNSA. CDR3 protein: CASSGGLAESYEQYF. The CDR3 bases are TGTGCCAGCAGCGGGGGACTAGCGGAAAGCTACGAGCAGTACTTC.

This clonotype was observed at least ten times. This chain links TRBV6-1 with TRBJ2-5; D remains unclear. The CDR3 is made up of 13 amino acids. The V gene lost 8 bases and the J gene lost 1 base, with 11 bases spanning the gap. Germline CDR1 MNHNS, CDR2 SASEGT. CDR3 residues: CASLLQTQETQYF. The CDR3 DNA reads TGTGCCAGCCTTCTCCAGACCCAAGAGACCCAGTACTTC.

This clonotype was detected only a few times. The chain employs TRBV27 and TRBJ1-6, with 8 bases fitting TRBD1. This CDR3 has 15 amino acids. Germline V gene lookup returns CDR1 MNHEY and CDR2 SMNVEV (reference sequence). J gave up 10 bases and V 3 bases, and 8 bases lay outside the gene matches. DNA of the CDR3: TGTGCCAGCAGTTTCTACGGACAGGGATTGTCACCCCTCCACTTT. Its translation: CASSFYGQGLSPLHF.

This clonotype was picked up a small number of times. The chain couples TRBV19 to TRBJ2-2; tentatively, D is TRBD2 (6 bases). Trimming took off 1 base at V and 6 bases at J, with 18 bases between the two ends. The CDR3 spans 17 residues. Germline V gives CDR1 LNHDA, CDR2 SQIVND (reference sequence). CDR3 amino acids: CASSIGPWDSSAGELFF. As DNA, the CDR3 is TGTGCCAGTAGTATAGGACCGTGGGACTCTTCCGCCGGGGAGCTGTTTTTT. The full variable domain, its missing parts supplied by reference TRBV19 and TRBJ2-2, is DGGITQSPKYLFRKEGQNVTLSCEQNLNHDAMYWYRQDPGQGLRLIYYSQIVNDFQKGDIAEGYSVSREKKESFPLTVTSAQKNPTAFYLCASSIGPWDSSAGELFFGEGSRLTVL.

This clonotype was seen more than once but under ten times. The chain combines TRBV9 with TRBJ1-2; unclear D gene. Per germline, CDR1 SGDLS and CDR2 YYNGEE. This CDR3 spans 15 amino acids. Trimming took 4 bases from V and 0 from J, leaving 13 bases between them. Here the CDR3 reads CASSPVLRANYGYTF. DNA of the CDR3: TGTGCCAGCAGCCCGGTTCTAAGGGCTAACTATGGCTACACCTTC.

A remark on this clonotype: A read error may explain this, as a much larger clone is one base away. CDR3 region: CASSGLTFSSPLHF. DNA of the CDR3: TGTGCCAGCAGTGGACTGACCTTTAGTTCACCCCTCCACTTT. J is TRBJ1-6 and V is TRBV2; the D is unclear. From germline, CDR1 is SNHLY and CDR2 FYNNEI. The CDR3 spans 14 residues. Trimming pared 4 bases from V and 9 bases from J, leaving 13 bases between.

The CDR3 sequence is CASSPPGRGRGGYTF. The DNA for the CDR3 is TGTGCCAGCAGCCCCCCCGGGAGGGGAAGAGGTGGCTACACCTTC. The chain has TRBV4-2 and TRBJ1-2; tentative D call: TRBD1 (5 bases). Germline values: CDR1 LGHNA, CDR2 YNFKEQ. This CDR3 spans 15 amino acids. V lost 4 bases and J lost 7, with 19 bases in between.

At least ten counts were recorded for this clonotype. CDR3 residues: CASRSQGLDNSPLHF. DNA for the CDR3: TGTGCCAGCCGTTCACAGGGCCTAGATAATTCACCCCTCCACTTT. The rearrangement links TRBV2 to TRBJ1-6; maybe TRBD1 (6 bases). The V and J ends lost 8 bases and 5 bases respectively, with 16 bases between them. Germline assignment: CDR1 SNHLY and CDR2 FYNNEI. The CDR3 is 15 residues long.

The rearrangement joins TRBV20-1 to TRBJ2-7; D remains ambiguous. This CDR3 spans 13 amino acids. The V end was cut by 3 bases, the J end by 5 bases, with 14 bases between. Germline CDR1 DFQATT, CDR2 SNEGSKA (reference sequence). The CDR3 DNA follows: TGCAGTGCTAGGCTCAGGCTTCTTGACGAGCAGTACTTC. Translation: CSARLRLLDEQYF.

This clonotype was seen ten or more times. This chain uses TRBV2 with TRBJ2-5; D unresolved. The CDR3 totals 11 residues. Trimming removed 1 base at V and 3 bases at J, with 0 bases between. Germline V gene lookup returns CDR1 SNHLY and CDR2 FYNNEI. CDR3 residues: CASSEEETQYF. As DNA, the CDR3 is TGTGCCAGCAGTGAAGAAGAGACCCAGTACTTC. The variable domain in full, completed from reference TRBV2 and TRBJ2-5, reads EPEVTQTPSHQVTQMGQEVILRCVPISNHLYFYWYRQILGQKVEFLVSFYNNEISEKSEIFDDQFSVERPDGSNFTLKIRSTKLEDSAMYFCASSEEETQYFGPGTRLLVL.

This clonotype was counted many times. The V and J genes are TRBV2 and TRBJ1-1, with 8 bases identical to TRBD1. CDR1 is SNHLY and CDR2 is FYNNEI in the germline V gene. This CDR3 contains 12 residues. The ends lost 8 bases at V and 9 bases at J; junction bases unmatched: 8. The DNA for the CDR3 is TGTGCCAGCTCCTACGGACAGGGTAAAGCTTTCTTT. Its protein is CASSYGQGKAFF.

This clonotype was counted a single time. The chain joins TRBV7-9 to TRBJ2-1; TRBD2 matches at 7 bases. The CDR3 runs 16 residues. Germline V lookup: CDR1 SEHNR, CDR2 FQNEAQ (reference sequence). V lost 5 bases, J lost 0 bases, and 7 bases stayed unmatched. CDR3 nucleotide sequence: TGTGCCAGCAGCGAAAATATAGCGGGCTCCTACAATGAGCAGTTCTTC. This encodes CASSENIAGSYNEQFF. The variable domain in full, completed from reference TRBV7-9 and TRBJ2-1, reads DTGVSQNPRHKITKRGQNVTFRCDPISEHNRLYWYRQTLGQGPEFLTYFQNEAQLEKSRLLSDRFSAERPKGSFSTLEIQRTEQGDSAMYLCASSENIAGSYNEQFFGPGTRLTVL.

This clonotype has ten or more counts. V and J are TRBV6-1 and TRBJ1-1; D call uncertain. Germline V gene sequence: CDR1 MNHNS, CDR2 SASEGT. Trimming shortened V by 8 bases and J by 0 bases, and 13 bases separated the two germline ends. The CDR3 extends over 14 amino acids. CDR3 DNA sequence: TGTGCCAGCGATAGCGGGCAAGTGAACACTGAAGCTTTCTTT. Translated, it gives CASDSGQVNTEAFF.

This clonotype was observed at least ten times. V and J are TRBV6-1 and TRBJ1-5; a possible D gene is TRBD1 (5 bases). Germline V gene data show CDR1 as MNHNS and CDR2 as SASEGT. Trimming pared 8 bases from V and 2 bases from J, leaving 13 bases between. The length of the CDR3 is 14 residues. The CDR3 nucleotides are TGTGCCAGCGAGCAGGGTCAGGGCAATCAGCCCCAGCATTTT. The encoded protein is CASEQGQGNQPQHF.